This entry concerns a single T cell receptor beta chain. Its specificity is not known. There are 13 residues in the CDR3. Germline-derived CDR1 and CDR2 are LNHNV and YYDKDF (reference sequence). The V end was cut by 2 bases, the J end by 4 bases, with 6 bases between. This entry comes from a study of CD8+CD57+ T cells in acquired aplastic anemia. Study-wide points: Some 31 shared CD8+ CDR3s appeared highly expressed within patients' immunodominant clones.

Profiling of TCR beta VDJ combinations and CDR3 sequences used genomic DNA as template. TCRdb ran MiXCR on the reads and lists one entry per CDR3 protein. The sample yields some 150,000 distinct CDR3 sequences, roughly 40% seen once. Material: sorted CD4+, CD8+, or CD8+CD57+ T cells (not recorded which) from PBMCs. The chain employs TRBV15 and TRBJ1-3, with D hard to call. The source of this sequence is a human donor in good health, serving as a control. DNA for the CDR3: TGTGCCACCAGCAGATACCCGGGAAACACCATATATTTT. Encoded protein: CATSRYPGNTIYF. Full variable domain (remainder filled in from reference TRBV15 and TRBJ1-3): DAMVIQNPRYQVTQFGKPVTLSCSQTLNHNVMYWYQQKSSQAPKLLFHYYDKDFNNEADTPDNFQSRRPNTSFCFLDIRSPGLGDTAMYLCATSRYPGNTIYFGEGSWLTVV.